This TCR beta chain was identified during a study of early stage breast cancer tumors. As for the study in general: Most invasive tumors, about 70% of the 16, were ER+/PR+/HER2-. Each sample averaged about 9.4-fold read coverage.

Assay: immunoSEQ multiplex PCR; the TCRdb copy retains only in-frame clones and omits some. The sample comprises about 72,000 clones, approximately 79% of which are singletons, and 3.5% rests with the top ten. Study conclusions and caveats: Compared with adjacent normal breast tissue, tumors showed 2 to 3-fold greater T cell density and higher clonality. Chain pairing and CD4, CD8 or FOXP3 expression were not captured.

V was clipped by 5 bases and J by 6 bases; unmatched bases: 5. Germline V lookup: CDR1 SGHNT, CDR2 YENEEA. The CDR3 has 14 amino acids. Note on this clone: Its target is unknown.

The TCR originated in a person aged 55-75 years with breast cancer. Sample: blood. This chain joins TRBV11-3 and TRBJ2-4, with 9 bases aligning to TRBD1. The CDR3 sequence: CASSPGTGLNIQYF. CDR3 in DNA: TGTGCCAGCAGCCCAGGGACAGGGTTAAACATTCAGTACTTC.